A single sample gave rise to the 13 T cell receptor beta chains below, sequenced in a study of CD8+ T cells in alopecia areata. Treatment described: oral pan-JAK inhibitor, 5-10 mg twice daily. After isolation, RNA underwent reverse transcription to generate cDNA as the sequencing template. Repertoires were generated with immunoSEQ multiplex PCR, while TCRdb's copy carries only in-frame clones and drops some. The sample records fewer than 150,000 clones, 82% being singletons. Sequencing was performed on CD8+ T cells sorted from blood, taken at week 4, from a patient treated with tofacitinib. These TCRs come from a human donor with alopecia areata.

The CDR3 nucleotides are TGTGCCACTCGGACAGGGAGCTACGAGCAGTACTTC. It specifies CATRTGSYEQYF. V and J are TRBV25-1 and TRBJ2-7; 8 nucleotides match TRBD1. With V trimmed by 10 bases and J by 3 bases, 5 bases remained unmatched. The CDR3 length is 12 residues. CDR1 and CDR2 from the germline V gene are MGHDK and SYGVNS.

In this sample, this clone turned up a few times. The rearrangement joins TRBV6-5 to TRBJ2-3, with D tentatively TRBD2 (5 bases). Germline V CDR1 and CDR2: MNHEY, SVGAGI. V lost 6 bases and J lost 4, with 14 bases in between. This CDR3 is 14 amino acids long. For the CDR3, the DNA is TGTGCCAGCAGCCCCTGGGGAGCGCCAGATACGCAGTATTTT. Translating gives CASSPWGAPDTQYF.

This clone was detected only a few times. This chain links TRBV7-2 with TRBJ2-3, with D possibly called TRBD1 or TRBD2 (5 bases each). Germline-derived CDR1 and CDR2 are SGHTA and FQGNSA. The V gene lost 5 bases and the J gene lost 2 bases, with 17 bases spanning the gap. The length of the CDR3 is 16 residues. The CDR3 nucleotides read TGTGCCAGCAGCCAAACGAGGGACCGGTACACAGATACGCAGTATTTT. It codes for CASSQTRDRYTDTQYF.

The chain joins TRBV4-3 to TRBJ2-5; D remains ambiguous. The V and J ends lost 0 bases and 1 base respectively, with 9 bases between them. This CDR3 is 15 amino acids long. Germline V gene lookup returns CDR1 LGHNA and CDR2 YSLEER. In DNA, the CDR3 is TGCGCCAGCAGCCAAGATTTGATCCCCCAAGAGACCCAGTACTTC. Amino acid sequence: CASSQDLIPQETQYF.

The chain links TRBV7-9 to TRBJ2-1, with 7 nucleotides matching TRBD1. CDR3 size: 15 residues. Germline V gene data show CDR1 as SEHNR and CDR2 as FQNEAQ (reference sequence). Trimming cost V 1 base and J 6 bases; bases outside gene matches: 6. CDR3 protein: CASSLGGGASNEQFF. As DNA, the CDR3 is TGTGCCAGCAGCTTAGGAGGGGGCGCGAGCAATGAGCAGTTCTTC.

The chain uses TRBV4-1 and TRBJ2-2; D gene ambiguous. The length of the CDR3 is 15 residues. Trimming took 1 base from V and 6 from J, leaving 12 bases between them. CDR1 and CDR2 (germline): MGHRA, YSYEKL. CDR3 residues: CASSQVDSSSGELFF. In DNA, the CDR3 is TGCGCCAGCAGCCAAGTTGACTCCTCTTCCGGGGAGCTGTTTTTT.

V gene TRBV5-6 combines with J gene TRBJ1-5; D is undetermined. Germline CDR1 reads SGHDT; CDR2 reads YYEEEE. V lost 0 bases and J 6 bases, leaving 10 bases between the germline ends. The CDR3 loop spans 14 amino acids. The CDR3 here is CASSLGRAGQPQHF. CDR3 in DNA: TGTGCCAGCAGCTTGGGGAGGGCGGGTCAGCCCCAGCATTTT.

The rearrangement uses TRBV29-1 and TRBJ2-7; TRBD2 might be the D (7 bases). The germline V gene has CDR1 SQVTM and CDR2 ANQGSEA. V was trimmed by 1 base and J by 5 bases, leaving 12 bases between them. This CDR3 is built from 13 residues. CDR3 protein: CSVEVGGAHEQYF. The CDR3 coding sequence is TGCAGCGTTGAAGTAGGGGGGGCCCACGAGCAGTACTTC.

The V and J genes are TRBV5-4 and TRBJ2-3, with a weak D call TRBD2 (6 bases). The V gene's germline CDR1 is SGHNT and CDR2 YYREEE (reference sequence). This CDR3 is built from 16 residues. Trimming cost V 3 bases and J 0 bases, with 14 bases left between them. CDR3 sequence reads: CASSYGLSLSTDTQYF. The CDR3 DNA is TGTGCCAGCAGCTACGGACTATCACTAAGCACAGATACGCAGTATTTT. The full variable domain, its missing parts supplied by reference TRBV5-4 and TRBJ2-3, is ETGVTQSPTHLIKTRGQQVTLRCSSQSGHNTVSWYQQALGQGPQFIFQYYREEENGRGNFPPRFSGLQFPNYSSELNVNALELDDSALYLCASSYGLSLSTDTQYFGPGTRLTVL.

The J gene is TRBJ2-7, the V gene TRBV4-1; 8 bases match TRBD1. The CDR3 has 14 residues. Germline lookup yields CDR1 MGHRA and CDR2 YSYEKL. V shed 7 bases and J 3 bases; nucleotides not matched to a gene: 8. Written as DNA, the CDR3 is TGCGCCAGCAACCAGACAGGGGTACTCTACGAGCAGTACTTC. Translated: CASNQTGVLYEQYF.

V is TRBV4-1 and J is TRBJ2-1; no clear D gene. This CDR3 comprises 16 residues. Germline V gene sequence: CDR1 MGHRA, CDR2 YSYEKL. Trimming pared 0 bases from V and 0 bases from J, leaving 9 bases between. In DNA, the CDR3 is TGCGCCAGCAGCCAAGATTGGCAAAGCTCCTACAATGAGCAGTTCTTC. Translation gives CASSQDWQSSYNEQFF.

DNA of the CDR3: TGTGCCAGCAGCTTAGACGGTAGCTCCTACGAGCAGTACTTC. Residues: CASSLDGSSYEQYF. V and J are TRBV7-2 and TRBJ2-7; D uncertain. Germline V gene sequence: CDR1 SGHTA, CDR2 FQGNSA. With 1 base removed from V and 0 bases from J, the gap between germline ends came to 7 bases. The CDR3 is made up of 14 amino acids.

This clone was observed once. The rearrangement links TRBV4-3 to TRBJ2-7; D might be TRBD1 or TRBD2, each matching 6 bases. CDR1 is LGHNA, CDR2 YSLEER, per germline. Trimming shortened V by 0 bases and J by 3 bases, and 12 bases separated the two germline ends. The CDR3 totals 15 residues. The CDR3 here is CASSQDRGGHYEQYF. The DNA for the CDR3 is TGCGCCAGCAGCCAAGACAGGGGAGGTCACTACGAGCAGTACTTC.